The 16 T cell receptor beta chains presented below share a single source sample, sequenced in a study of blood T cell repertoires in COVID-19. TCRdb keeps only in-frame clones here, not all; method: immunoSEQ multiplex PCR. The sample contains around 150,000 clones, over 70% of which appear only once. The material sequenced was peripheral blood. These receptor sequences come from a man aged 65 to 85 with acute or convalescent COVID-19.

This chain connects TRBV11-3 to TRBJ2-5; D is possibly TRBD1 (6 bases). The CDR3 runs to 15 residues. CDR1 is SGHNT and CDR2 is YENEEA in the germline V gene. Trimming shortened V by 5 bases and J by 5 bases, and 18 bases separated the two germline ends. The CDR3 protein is CASSPGFGGLETQYF. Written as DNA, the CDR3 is TGTGCCAGCAGCCCGGGCTTTGGGGGCCTGGAGACCCAGTACTTC.

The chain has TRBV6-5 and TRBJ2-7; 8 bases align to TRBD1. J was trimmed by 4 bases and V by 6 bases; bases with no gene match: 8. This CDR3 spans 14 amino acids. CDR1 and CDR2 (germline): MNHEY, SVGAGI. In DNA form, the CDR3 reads TGTGCCAGCAGGATCGACAGGGGCAGTTACGAGCAGTACTTC. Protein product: CASRIDRGSYEQYF.

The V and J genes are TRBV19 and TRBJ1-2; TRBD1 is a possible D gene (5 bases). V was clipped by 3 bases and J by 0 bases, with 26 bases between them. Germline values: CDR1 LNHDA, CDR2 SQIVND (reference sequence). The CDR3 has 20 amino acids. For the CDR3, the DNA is TGTGCCAGTAGTATCGAAGTCGCAGGGCCCTCCTGGGCCTCTAACTATGGCTACACCTTC. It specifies CASSIEVAGPSWASNYGYTF.

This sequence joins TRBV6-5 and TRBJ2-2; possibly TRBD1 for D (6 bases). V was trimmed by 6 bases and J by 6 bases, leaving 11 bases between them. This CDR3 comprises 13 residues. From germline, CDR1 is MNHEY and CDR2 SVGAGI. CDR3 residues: CASRTYRAGELFF. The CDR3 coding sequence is TGTGCCAGCAGGACCTACAGGGCCGGGGAGCTGTTTTTT.

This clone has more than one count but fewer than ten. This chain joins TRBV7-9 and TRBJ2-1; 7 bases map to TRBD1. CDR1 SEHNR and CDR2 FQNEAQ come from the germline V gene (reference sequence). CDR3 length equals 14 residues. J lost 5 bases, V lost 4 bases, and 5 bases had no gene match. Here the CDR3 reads CASSSRTGHNEQFF. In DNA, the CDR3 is TGTGCCAGCAGCTCCAGGACAGGTCACAATGAGCAGTTCTTC.

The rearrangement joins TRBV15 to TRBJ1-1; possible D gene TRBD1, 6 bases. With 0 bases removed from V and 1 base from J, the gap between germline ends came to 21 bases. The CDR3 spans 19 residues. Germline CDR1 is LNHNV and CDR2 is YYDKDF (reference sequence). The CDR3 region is CATSRDGVLGAAPNTEAFF. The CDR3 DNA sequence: TGTGCCACCAGCAGAGATGGGGTTTTGGGGGCGGCCCCGAACACTGAAGCTTTCTTT.

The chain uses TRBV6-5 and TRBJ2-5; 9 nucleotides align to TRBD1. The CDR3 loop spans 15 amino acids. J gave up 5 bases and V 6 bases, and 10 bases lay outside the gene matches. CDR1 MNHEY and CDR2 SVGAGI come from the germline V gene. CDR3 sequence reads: CASSPGQGTLETQYF. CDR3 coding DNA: TGTGCCAGCAGCCCGGGACAGGGAACTTTGGAGACCCAGTACTTC.

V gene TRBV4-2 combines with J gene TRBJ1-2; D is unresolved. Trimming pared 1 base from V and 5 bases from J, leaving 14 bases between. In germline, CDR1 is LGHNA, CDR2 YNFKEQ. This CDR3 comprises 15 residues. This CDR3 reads CASSQGPGHGYGYTF. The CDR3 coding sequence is TGTGCCAGCAGCCAAGGGCCTGGCCACGGGTATGGCTACACCTTC.

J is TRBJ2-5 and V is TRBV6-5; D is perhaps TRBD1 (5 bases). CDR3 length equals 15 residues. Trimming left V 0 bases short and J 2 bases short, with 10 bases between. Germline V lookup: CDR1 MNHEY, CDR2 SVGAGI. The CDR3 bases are TGTGCCAGCAGTTACTCTTGGACAAGACAAGAGACCCAGTACTTC. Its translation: CASSYSWTRQETQYF.

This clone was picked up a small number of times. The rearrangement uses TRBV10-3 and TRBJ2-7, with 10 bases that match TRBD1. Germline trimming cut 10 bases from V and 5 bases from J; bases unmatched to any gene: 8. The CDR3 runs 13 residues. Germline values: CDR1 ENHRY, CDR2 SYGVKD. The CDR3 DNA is TGTGCCACCAACTCGGGACAGGGGAACGAGCAGTACTTC. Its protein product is CATNSGQGNEQYF.

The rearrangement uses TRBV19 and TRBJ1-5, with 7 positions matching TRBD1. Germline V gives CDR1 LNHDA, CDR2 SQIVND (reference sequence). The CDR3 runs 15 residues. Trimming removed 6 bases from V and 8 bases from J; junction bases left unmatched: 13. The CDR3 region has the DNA TGTGCCAGTAGGACTCGACAGGGAACGAACGAGCCCCAGCATTTT. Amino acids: CASRTRQGTNEPQHF.

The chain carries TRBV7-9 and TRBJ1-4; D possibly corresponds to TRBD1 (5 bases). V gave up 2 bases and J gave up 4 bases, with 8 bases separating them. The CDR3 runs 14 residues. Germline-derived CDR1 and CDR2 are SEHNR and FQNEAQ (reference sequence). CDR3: CASSLFQGNEKLFF. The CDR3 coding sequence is TGTGCCAGCAGCTTATTTCAGGGTAATGAAAAACTGTTTTTT.

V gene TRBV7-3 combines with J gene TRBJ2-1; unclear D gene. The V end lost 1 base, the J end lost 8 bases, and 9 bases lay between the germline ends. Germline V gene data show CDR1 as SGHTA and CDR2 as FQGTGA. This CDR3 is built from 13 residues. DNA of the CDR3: TGTGCCAGCAGCTTAAAGAATAGTTATGAGCAGTTCTTC. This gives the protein CASSLKNSYEQFF. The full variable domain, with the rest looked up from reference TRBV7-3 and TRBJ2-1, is GAGVSQTPSNKVTEKGKYVELRCDPISGHTALYWYRQSLGQGPEFLIYFQGTGAADDSGLPNDRFFAVRPEGSVSTLKIQRTERGDSAVYLCASSLKNSYEQFFGPGTRLTVL.

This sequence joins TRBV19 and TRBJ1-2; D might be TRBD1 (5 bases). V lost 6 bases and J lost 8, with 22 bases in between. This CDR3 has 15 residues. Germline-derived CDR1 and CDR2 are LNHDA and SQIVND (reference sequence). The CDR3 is CASRRSSGNSWGYTF. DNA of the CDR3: TGTGCCAGTAGACGATCCTCAGGGAACTCATGGGGCTACACCTTC.

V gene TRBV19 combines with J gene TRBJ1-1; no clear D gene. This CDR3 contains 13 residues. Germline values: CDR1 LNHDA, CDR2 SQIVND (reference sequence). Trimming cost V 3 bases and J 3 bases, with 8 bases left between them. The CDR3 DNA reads TGTGCCAGTAGTATGAGCCATGACACTGAAGCTTTCTTT. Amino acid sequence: CASSMSHDTEAFF.

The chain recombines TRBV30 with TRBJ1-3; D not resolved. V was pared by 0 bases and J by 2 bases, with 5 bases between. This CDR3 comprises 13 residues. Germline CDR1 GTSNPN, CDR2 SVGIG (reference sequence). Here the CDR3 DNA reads TGTGCCTGGAGTGTACTCACTGGAAACACCATATATTTT. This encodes CAWSVLTGNTIYF.